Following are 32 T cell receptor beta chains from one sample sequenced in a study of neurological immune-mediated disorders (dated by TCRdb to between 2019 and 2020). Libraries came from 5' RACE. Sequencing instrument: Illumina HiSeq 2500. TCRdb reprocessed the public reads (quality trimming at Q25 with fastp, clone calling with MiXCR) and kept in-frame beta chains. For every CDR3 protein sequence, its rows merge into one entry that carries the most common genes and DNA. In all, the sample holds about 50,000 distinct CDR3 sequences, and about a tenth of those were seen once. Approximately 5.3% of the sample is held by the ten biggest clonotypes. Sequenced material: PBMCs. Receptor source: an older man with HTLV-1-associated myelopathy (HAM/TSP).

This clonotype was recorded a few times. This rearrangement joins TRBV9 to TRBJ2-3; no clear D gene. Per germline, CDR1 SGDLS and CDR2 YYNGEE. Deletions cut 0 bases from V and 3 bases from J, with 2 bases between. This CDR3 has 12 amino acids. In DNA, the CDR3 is TGTGCCAGCAGCGTAGCTACAGATACGCAGTATTTT. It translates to CASSVATDTQYF.

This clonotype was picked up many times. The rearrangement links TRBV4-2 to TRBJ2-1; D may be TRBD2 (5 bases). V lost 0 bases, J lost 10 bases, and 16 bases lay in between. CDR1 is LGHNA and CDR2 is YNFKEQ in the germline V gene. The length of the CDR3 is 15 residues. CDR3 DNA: TGTGCCAGCAGCCAAGATCGTTCGGGGAGCAGCGAGCAGTTCTTC. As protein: CASSQDRSGSSEQFF.

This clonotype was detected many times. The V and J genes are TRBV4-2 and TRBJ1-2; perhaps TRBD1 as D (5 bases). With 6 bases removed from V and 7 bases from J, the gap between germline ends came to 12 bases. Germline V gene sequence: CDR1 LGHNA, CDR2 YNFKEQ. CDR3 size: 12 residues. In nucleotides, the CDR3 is TGTGCCAGCAGGCGGACAAGTGGTGGCTACACCTTC. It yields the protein CASRRTSGGYTF.

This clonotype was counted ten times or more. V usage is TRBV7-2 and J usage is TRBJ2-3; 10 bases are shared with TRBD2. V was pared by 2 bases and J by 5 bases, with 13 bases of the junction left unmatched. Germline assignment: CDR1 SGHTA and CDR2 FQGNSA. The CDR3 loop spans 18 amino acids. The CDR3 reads CASSLSPSSGGRLDTQYF. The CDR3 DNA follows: TGTGCCAGCAGCTTATCCCCTTCTAGCGGGGGACGGCTAGATACGCAGTATTTT.

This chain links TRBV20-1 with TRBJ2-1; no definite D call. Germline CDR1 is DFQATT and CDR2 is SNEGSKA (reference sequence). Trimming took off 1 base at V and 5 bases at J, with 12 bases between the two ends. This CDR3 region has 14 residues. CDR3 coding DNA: TGCAGTGCTAGAGCCTCCCCTGGGGACAATGAGCAGTTCTTC. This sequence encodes CSARASPGDNEQFF.

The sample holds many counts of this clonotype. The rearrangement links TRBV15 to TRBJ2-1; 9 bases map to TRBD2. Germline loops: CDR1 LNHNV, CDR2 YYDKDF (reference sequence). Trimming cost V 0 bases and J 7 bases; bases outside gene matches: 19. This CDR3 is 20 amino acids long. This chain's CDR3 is CATSRDSSGGRGLKTNEQFF. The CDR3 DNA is TGTGCCACCAGCAGAGATTCCTCAGGCGGGAGGGGGTTAAAGACTAATGAGCAGTTCTTC.

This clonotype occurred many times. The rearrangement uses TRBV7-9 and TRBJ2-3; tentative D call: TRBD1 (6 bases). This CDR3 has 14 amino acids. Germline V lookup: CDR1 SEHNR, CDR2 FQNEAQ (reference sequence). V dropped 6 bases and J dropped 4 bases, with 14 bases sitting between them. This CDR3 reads CASRPNREADTQYF. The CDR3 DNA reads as TGTGCCAGCAGGCCGAACAGGGAAGCAGATACGCAGTATTTT.

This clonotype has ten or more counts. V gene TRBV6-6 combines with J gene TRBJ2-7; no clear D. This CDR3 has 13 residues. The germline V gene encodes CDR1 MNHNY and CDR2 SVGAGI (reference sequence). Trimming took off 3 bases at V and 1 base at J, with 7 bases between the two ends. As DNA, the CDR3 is TGTGCCAGCAGTTATTCCCAATCCTACGAGCAGTACTTC. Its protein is CASSYSQSYEQYF.

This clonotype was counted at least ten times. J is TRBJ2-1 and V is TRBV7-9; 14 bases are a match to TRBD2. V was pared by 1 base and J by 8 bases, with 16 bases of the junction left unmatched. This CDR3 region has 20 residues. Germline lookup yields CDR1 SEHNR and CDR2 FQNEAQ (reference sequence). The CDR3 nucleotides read TGTGCCAGCAGCTTAGATCGTGGACTAGCGGGAGGTCCCGGTAGGGATGAGCAGTTCTTC. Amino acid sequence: CASSLDRGLAGGPGRDEQFF.

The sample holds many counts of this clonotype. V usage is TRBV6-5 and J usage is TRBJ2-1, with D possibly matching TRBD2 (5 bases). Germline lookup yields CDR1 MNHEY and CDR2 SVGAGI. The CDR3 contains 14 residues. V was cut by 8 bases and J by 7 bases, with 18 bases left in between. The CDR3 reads CASAVGLSINEQFF. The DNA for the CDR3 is TGTGCCAGCGCAGTAGGACTGTCCATTAATGAGCAGTTCTTC.

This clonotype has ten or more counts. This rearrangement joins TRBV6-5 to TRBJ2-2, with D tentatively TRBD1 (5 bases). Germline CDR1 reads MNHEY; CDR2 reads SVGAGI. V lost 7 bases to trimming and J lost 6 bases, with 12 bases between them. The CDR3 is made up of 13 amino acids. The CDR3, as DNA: TGTGCCAGCACACAGGCTATATCCGGGGAGCTGTTTTTT. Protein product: CASTQAISGELFF.

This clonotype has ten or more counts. The CDR3 loop reads CASSLRLGPNEQFF. CDR3 in DNA: TGTGCCAGCAGCCTCAGACTGGGACCCAATGAGCAGTTCTTC. The chain links TRBV7-6 to TRBJ2-1; either TRBD1 or TRBD2 may supply D (5 bases each). Germline CDR1 SGHVS, CDR2 FNYEAQ. Trimming removed 5 bases from V and 6 bases from J, with 14 bases in between. This CDR3 spans 14 amino acids.

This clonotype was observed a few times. The CDR3 DNA reads TGCAGCGGCGCTAGCGGGAGGGCCCTTTACGAGCAGTACTTC. This sequence encodes CSGASGRALYEQYF. The chain carries TRBV20-1 and TRBJ2-7; 12 bases match TRBD2. CDR1 DFQATT and CDR2 SNEGSKA come from the germline V gene (reference sequence). This CDR3 contains 14 residues.

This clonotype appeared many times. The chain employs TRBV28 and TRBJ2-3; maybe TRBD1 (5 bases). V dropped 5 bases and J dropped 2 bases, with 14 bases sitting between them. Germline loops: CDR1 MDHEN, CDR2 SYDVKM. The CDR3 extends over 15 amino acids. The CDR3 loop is CASSQGGQATDTQYF. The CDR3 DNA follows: TGTGCCAGCAGTCAGGGCGGCCAGGCCACAGATACGCAGTATTTT.

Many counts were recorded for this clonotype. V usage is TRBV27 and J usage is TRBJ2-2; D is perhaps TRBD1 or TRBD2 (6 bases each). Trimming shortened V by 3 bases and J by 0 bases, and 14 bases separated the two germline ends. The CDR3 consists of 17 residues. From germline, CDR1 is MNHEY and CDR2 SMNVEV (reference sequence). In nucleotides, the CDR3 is TGTGCCAGCAGTTTTAGGAGGGGGTCCGCGAACACCGGGGAGCTGTTTTTT. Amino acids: CASSFRRGSANTGELFF.

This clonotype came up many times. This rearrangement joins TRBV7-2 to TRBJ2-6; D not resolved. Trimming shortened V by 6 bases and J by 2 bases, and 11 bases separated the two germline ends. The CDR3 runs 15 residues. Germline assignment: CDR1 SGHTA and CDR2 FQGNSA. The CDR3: CASSSGHAGANVLTF. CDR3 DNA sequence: TGTGCCAGCAGTTCTGGCCACGCTGGGGCCAACGTCCTGACTTTC.

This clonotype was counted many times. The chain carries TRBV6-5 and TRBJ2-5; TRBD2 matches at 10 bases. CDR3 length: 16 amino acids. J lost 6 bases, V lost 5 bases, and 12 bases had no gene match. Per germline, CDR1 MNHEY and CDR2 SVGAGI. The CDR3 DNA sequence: TGTGCCAGCAGTGAAAGACCGGGACTAGCGTTGAAGACCCAGTACTTC. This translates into CASSERPGLALKTQYF.

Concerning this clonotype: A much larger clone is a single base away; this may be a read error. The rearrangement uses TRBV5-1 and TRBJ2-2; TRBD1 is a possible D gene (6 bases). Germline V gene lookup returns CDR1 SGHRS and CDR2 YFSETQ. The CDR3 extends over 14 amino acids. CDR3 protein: CVSSRQENTGELFF. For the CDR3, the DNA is TGCGTCAGCTCCCGACAGGAGAACACCGGGGAGCTGTTTTTT.

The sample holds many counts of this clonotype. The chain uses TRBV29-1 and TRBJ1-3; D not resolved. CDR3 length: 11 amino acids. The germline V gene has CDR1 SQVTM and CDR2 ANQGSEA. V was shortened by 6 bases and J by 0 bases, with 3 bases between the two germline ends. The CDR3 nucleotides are TGCAGCGTATACTCTGGAAACACCATATATTTT. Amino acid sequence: CSVYSGNTIYF.

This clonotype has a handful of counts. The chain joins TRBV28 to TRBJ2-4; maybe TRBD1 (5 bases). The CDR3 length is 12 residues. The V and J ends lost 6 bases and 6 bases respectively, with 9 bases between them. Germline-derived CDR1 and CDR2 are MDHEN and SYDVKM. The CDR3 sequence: CASRPQGNIQYF. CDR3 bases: TGTGCCAGCAGACCCCAGGGAAACATTCAGTACTTC.

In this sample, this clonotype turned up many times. The CDR3 bases are TGTGCCAGCAGCCCGACAGGGACCGCCACCGGGGAGCTGTTTTTT. This codes for CASSPTGTATGELFF. The chain is built from TRBV7-6 and TRBJ2-2; 7 bases are shared with TRBD1. Trimming cost V 5 bases and J 4 bases; bases outside gene matches: 7. Per germline, CDR1 SGHVS and CDR2 FNYEAQ. The CDR3 has 15 amino acids.

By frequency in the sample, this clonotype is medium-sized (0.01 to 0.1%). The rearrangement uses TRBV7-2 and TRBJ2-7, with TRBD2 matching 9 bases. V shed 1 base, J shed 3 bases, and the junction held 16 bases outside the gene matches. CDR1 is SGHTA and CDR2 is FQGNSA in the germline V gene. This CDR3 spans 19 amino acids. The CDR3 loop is CASSLGPLVAAGGSYEQYF. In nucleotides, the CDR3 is TGTGCCAGCAGCTTAGGGCCCCTGGTGGCGGCGGGAGGGAGCTACGAGCAGTACTTC.

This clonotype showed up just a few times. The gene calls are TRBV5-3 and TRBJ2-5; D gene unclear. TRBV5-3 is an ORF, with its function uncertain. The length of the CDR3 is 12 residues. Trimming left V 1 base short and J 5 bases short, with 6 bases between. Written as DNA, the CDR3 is TGTGCCAGAAGCTTGTCGAGGGAGACCCAGTACTTC. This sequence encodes CARSLSRETQYF.

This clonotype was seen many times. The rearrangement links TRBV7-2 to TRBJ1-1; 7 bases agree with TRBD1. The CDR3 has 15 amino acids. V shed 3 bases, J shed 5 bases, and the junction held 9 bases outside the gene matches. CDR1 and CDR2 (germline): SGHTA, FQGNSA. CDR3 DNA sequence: TGTGCCAGCAGCTTCTTAAGGGGGCGCGGTACTGAAGCTTTCTTT. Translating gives CASSFLRGRGTEAFF. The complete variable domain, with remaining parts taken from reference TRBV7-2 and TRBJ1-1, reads GAGVSQSPSNKVTEKGKDVELRCDPISGHTALYWYRQSLGQGLEFLIYFQGNSAPDKSGLPSDRFSAERTGGSVSTLTIQRTQQEDSAVYLCASSFLRGRGTEAFFGQGTRLTVV.

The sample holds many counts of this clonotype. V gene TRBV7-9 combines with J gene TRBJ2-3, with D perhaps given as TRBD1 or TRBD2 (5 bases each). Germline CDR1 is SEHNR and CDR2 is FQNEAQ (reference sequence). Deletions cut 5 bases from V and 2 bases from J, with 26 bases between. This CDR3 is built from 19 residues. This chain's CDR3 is CASSRGAVANQLHTDTQYF. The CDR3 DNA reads TGTGCCAGCAGCCGAGGGGCCGTGGCAAACCAGCTTCACACAGATACGCAGTATTTT.

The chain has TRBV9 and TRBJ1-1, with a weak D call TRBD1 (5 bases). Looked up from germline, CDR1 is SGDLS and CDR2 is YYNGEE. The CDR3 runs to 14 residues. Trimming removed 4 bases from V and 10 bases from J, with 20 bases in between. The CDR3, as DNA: TGTGCCAGCAGCCTTATTGACAGAGTCGCTGTAGCTTTCTTT. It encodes CASSLIDRVAVAFF.

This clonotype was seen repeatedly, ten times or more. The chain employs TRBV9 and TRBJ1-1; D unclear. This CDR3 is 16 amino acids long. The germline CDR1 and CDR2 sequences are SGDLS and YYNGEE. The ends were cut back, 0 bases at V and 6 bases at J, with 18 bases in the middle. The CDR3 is CASSVATELIRPEAFF. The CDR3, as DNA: TGTGCCAGCAGCGTAGCCACGGAACTCATAAGGCCTGAAGCTTTCTTT.

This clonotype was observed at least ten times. As DNA, the CDR3 is TGCAGCGTTGGCGGGAGGGCCGTGGGGGATGAGCAGTTCTTC. This codes for CSVGGRAVGDEQFF. V usage is TRBV29-1 and J usage is TRBJ2-1, with 9 positions matching TRBD2. Germline CDR1 and CDR2: SQVTM and ANQGSEA. The ends lost 4 bases at V and 8 bases at J; junction bases unmatched: 9. The CDR3 sequence is 14 residues long.

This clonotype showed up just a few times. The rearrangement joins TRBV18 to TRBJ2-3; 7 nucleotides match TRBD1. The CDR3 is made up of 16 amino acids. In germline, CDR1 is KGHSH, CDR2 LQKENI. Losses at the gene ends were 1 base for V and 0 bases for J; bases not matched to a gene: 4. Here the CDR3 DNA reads TGTGCCAGCTCACCACTCACAGGGGCTAGCACAGATACGCAGTATTTT. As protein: CASSPLTGASTDTQYF.

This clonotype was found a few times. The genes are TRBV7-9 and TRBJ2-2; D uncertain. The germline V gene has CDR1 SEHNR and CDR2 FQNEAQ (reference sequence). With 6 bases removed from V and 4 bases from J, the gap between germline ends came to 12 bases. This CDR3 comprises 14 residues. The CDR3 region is CASRTPWGTGELFF. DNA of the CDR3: TGTGCCAGCAGAACCCCGTGGGGCACCGGGGAGCTGTTTTTT.

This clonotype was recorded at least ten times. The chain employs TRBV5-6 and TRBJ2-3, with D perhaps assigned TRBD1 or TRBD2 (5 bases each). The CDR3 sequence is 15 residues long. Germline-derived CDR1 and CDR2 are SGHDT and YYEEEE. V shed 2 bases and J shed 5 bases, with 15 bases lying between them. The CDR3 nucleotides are TGTGCCAGCAGCTTCATTGGGGGATCGCTAGATACGCAGTATTTT. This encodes CASSFIGGSLDTQYF.

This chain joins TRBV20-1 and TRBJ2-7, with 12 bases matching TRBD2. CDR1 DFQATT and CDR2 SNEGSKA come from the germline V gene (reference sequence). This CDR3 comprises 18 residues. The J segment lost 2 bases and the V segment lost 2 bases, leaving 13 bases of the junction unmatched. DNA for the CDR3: TGCAGTGCTAGATTCTCCGACAGACGGACTAGCGGGGCCTACGAGCAGTACTTC. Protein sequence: CSARFSDRRTSGAYEQYF.